These T cell receptor beta chains were read from a single sample in a study of cytomegalovirus exposure and HLA in healthy donors. Using immunoSEQ multiplex PCR, the repertoire was profiled, and TCRdb retains in-frame clones only, with some absent. The repertoire holds approximately 160,000 clones, 95% to 97% seen once, with approximately 0.97% in the top ten. What was sequenced was PBMCs. Receptors originate from a young woman in good health and CMV-seronegative. Both conserved end residues are part of each CDR3. A D gene is named only where the DNA matches it firmly. Not every row has a clone size; where given, it reads once, few, many or a size class.

>NA|NA|TRBJ2-7|TRBV5-4
CASNQQGRGEQYF
TGTGCCAGCAACCAACAGGGAAGGGGCGAGCAGTACTTC
>NA|NA|TRBJ1-1|TRBV7-3
CASSLRGRGGGAEAFF
TGTGCCAGCAGCTTAAGAGGGCGCGGGGGGGGTGCTGAAGCTTTCTTT
>NA|TRBD1|TRBJ1-4|TRBV19
CASSRTGSATNEKLFF
TGTGCCAGTAGTCGGACAGGTTCAGCAACTAATGAAAAACTGTTTTTT
>NA|TRBD2|TRBJ2-6|TRBV5-4
CASSSGGTGANVLTF
TGTGCCAGCAGCTCGGGGGGTACTGGGGCCAACGTCCTGACTTTC
>NA|NA|TRBJ1-1|TRBV6-5
CASSLGSAGTEAFF
TGTGCCAGCAGTCTTGGATCAGCGGGTACTGAAGCTTTCTTT
>NA|NA|TRBJ2-5|TRBV7-2
CASSSRGRETQYF
TGTGCCAGCAGCTCACGAGGAAGAGAGACCCAGTACTTC
>once|NA|TRBJ1-6|TRBV6-5
CASRTRENSPLHF
TGTGCCAGCAGAACCCGGGAGAATTCACCCCTCCACTTT
>NA|NA|TRBJ1-5|TRBV27
CASSLSGVGQPQHF
TGTGCCAGCAGCCTGTCAGGGGTTGGTCAGCCCCAGCATTTT
>NA|TRBD2|TRBJ2-1|TRBV6-6
CASSLDSGGVSEQFF
TGTGCCAGCAGTTTGGATAGCGGGGGGGTCAGTGAGCAGTTCTTC
>NA|TRBD1|TRBJ1-3|TRBV14
CASSQPRTGSGGNTIYF
TGTGCCAGCAGCCAACCGCGGACAGGGAGCGGCGGGAACACCATATATTTT
>NA|NA|TRBJ2-3|TRBV5-1
CASSRERVTDTQYF
TGCGCCAGCAGCCGAGAGCGGGTCACAGATACGCAGTATTTT
>few|NA|TRBJ2-4|TRBV7-8
CASSPGSIQYF
TGTGCCAGCAGCCCCGGGAGCATTCAGTACTTC
>NA|TRBD1|TRBJ1-6|TRBV7-3
CASSPPRQGLSYNSPLHF
TGTGCCAGCAGCCCACCACGACAGGGGCTCTCCTATAATTCACCCCTCCACTTT
>few|NA|TRBJ1-6|TRBV4-1
CASSQEGTRNSPLHF
TGCGCCAGCAGCCAAGAAGGGACAAGGAATTCACCCCTCCACTTT
>NA|NA|TRBJ1-1|TRBV6-4
CASSEGGTRIEAFF
TGTGCCAGCAGTGAAGGAGGGACGCGGATTGAAGCTTTCTTT
>NA|NA|TRBJ2-7|TRBV4-3
CASSQGLGGAYEQYF
TGCGCCAGCAGCCAAGGGTTGGGGGGAGCCTACGAGCAGTACTTC